This note documents a single T cell receptor beta chain sequence. The authors built TCR beta libraries using iRepertoire HTBI primers and Arm-PCR of CDR3 regions. TCRdb itself ran the multiplex PCR reads through MiXCR, one entry per CDR3 protein. This sample has about 530,000 distinct CDR3 sequences, with 15% to 20% found just once. This sample is drawn from a study of regulatory T cells in long-lasting Graves disease. Time point given: newly diagnosed GD, antithyroid drugs for less than 3 months. From RNA extracted from PBMCs, the TCR library was made. These data were also reused for a study on T cells in Graves' hyperthyroidism and ophthalmopathy. That work adds: Across 18 months, stable Graves' hyperthyroidism was marked by no progression to ophthalmopathy. Based on clinical symptoms, serum thyroxine and TRAb, thyroid ultrasound and orbital computed tomography, diagnoses were reached.

The sample here was peripheral blood mononuclear cells (PBMCs), taken at new diagnosis, from a patient treated with antithyroid drugs. This TCR was sampled from a woman aged 40-60 years with Graves disease.

CDR3 sequence: CSVRGQGVYGYTF. The CDR3 nucleotides read TGCAGCGTTCGGGGACAGGGTGTCTATGGCTACACCTTC. The chain combines TRBV29-1 with TRBJ1-2, with TRBD1 matching over 9 bases. V lost 5 bases to trimming and J lost 4 bases; unmatched junction nucleotides: 5. The CDR3 has 13 amino acids. The V gene's germline CDR1 is SQVTM and CDR2 ANQGSEA.